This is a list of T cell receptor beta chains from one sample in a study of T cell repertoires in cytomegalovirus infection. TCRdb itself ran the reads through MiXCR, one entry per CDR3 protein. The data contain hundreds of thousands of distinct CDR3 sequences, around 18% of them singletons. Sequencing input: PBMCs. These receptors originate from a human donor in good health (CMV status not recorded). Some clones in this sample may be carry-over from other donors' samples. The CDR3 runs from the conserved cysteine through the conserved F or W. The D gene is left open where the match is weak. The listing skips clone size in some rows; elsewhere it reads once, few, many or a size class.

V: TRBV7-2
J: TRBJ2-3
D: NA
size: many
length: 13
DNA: TGTGCCAGCAGGAAAGGCAGCACAGATACGCAGTATTTT
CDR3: CASRKGSTDTQYF

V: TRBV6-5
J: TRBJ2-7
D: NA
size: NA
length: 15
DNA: TGTGCCAGCAGTTACTCGGGCTTTAACTCCTACGAGCAGTACTTC
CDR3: CASSYSGFNSYEQYF

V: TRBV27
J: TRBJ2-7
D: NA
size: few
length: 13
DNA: TGTGCCAGCAGCCGAGGGGACATCTACGAGCAGTACTTC
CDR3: CASSRGDIYEQYF

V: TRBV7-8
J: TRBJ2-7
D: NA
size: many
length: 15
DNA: TGTGCCAGCAGCGCTCAGGGGGGGCCTTACTACGAGCAGTACTTC
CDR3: CASSAQGGPYYEQYF

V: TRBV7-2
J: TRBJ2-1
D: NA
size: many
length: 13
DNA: TGTGCCAGCAGCTCTGGACTGAACAATGAGCAGTTCTTC
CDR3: CASSSGLNNEQFF

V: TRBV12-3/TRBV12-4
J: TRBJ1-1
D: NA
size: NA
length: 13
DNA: TGTGCCAGTTCAGGGTTCCGAAACACTGAAGCTTTCTTT
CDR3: CASSGFRNTEAFF

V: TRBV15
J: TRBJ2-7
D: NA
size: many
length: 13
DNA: TGTGCCACCAGCAGTGTCTGGAACGGCGAGCAGTACTTC
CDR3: CATSSVWNGEQYF

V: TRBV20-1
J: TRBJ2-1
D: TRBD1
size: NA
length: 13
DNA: TGCAGTGCTAGAGGTCCAACAGGGGATGAGCAGTTCTTC
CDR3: CSARGPTGDEQFF

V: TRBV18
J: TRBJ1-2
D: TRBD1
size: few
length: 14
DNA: TGTGCCAGCTCACCGGGGACAGGGGCCGAGGGCTACACCTTC
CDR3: CASSPGTGAEGYTF

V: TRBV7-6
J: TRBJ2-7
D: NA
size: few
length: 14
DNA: TGTGCCAGCAGCTTAGGGAGGGGGCTCTACGAGCAGTACTTC
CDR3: CASSLGRGLYEQYF

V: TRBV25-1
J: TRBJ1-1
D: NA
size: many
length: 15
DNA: TGTGCCAGCAGTATCCTGGGAGCCCTGGGGACTGAAGCTTTCTTT
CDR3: CASSILGALGTEAFF

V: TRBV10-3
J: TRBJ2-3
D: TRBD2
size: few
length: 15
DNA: TGTGCCATCAGTGTGACTAGCGGGGTCACAGATACGCAGTATTTT
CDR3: CAISVTSGVTDTQYF

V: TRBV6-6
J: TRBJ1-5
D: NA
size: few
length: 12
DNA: TGTGCCAGCGGGTTCACTAATCAGCCCCAGCATTTT
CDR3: CASGFTNQPQHF

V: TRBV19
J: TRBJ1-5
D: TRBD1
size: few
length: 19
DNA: TGTGCCAGTAGTATGTCCCTTCCACGCAGGGGGCTAAATAGTCAGCCCCAGCATTTT
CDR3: CASSMSLPRRGLNSQPQHF

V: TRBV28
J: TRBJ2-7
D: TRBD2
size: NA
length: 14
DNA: TGTGCCAGCCGCGGGGTCCGGGAGGGTTACGAGCAGTACTTC
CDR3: CASRGVREGYEQYF

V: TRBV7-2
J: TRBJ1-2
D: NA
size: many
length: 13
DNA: TGTGCCAGCAGCTTCTCAGGGACCAGTCGCTACACCTTC
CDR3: CASSFSGTSRYTF

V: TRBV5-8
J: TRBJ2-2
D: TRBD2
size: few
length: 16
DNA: TGTGCCAGCAGCTTGGCCCTCGGGAGGGCCACCGGGGAGCTGTTTTTT
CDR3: CASSLALGRATGELFF

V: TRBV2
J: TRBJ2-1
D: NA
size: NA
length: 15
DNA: TGTGCCAGCACAATGTACAGCGGTGATCGTTCTGAGCAGTTCTTC
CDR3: CASTMYSGDRSEQFF

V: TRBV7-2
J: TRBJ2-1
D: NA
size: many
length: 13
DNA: TGTGCCAGCAGCCTATCACTGGGCTGGGAGCAGTTCTTC
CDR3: CASSLSLGWEQFF

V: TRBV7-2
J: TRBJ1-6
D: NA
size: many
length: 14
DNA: TGTGCCAGCAGGGGATTTGACTATAATTCACCCCTCCACTTT
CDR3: CASRGFDYNSPLHF

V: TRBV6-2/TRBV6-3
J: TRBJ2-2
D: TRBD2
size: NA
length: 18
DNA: TGTGCCAGCAACATGGAGGAGGAGCGGGAGGTGAACACCGGGGAGCTGTTTTTT
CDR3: CASNMEEEREVNTGELFF

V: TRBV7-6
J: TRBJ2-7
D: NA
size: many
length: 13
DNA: TGTGCCAGCAGCCCATCGACCCGCGGCGAGCAGTACTTC
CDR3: CASSPSTRGEQYF